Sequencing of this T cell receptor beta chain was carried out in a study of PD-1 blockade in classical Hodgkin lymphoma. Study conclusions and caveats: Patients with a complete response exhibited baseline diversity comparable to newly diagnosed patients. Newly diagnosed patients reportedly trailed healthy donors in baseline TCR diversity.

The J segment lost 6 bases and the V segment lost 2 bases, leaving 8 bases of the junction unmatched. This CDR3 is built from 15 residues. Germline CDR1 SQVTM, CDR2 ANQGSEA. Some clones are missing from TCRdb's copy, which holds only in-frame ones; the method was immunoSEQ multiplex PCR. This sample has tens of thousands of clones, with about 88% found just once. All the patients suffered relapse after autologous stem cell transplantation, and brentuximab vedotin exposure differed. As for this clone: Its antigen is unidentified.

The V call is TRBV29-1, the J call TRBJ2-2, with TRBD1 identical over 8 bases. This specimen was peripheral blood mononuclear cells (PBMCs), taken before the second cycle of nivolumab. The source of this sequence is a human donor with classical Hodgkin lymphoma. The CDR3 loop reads CSVEWSGQGAGELFF. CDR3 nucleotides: TGCAGCGTTGAATGGTCCGGACAGGGAGCCGGGGAGCTGTTTTTT.